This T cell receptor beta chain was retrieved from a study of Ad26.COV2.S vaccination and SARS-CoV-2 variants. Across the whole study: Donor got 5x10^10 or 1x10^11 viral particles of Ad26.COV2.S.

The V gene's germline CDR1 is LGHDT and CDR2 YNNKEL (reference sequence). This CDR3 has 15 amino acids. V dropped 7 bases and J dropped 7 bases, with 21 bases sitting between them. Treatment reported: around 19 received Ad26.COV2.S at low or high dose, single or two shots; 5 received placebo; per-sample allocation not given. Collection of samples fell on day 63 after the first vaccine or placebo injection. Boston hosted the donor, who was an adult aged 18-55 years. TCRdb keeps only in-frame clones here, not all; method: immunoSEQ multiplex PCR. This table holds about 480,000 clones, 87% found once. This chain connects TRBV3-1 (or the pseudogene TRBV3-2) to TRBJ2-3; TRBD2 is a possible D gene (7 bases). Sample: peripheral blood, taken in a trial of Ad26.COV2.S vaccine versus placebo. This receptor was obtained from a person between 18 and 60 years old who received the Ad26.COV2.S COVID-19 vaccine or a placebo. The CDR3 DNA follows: TGTGCCAGCACCCTAGGGGGGGCCCCCCATAATACGCAGTATTTT. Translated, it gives CASTLGGAPHNTQYF.